This entry lists 3 T cell receptor beta chains sequenced from one sample in a study of CD8 T cells in Susac syndrome (dated by TCRdb to about 2019). Library prep was done by the immunoSEQ multiplex PCR assay. RNA was extracted using the RNeasy kit, and roughly 0.5 to 1 ug of the RNA was reverse transcribed with random hexamers. TCRdb cleaned the public reads at Q25 with fastp, built clones with MiXCR and kept in-frame beta chains. Here each entry gathers all rows of one CDR3 protein and keeps the most common genes and DNA. Within this sample are about 94,000 distinct CDR3 sequences, with over 90% of them counted one time only. Around 0.33% of the sample is held by the ten biggest clonotypes. Material for sequencing was CD4+ T cells from PBMCs. The receptors come from a human donor with Susac syndrome.

The V call is TRBV6-4, the J call TRBJ2-5; 8 positions match TRBD1. V trimming: 6 bases; J trimming: 4 bases; junction bases outside the gene matches: 4. Germline CDR1 reads MRHNA; CDR2 reads SNTAGT. CDR3 size: 13 residues. CDR3 DNA: TGTGCCAGCAGGTCGACAGGGGTAGAGACCCAGTACTTC. This encodes CASRSTGVETQYF.

V usage is TRBV6-6 and J usage is TRBJ1-4; TRBD1 agrees at 9 bases. Germline values: CDR1 MNHNY, CDR2 SVGAGI (reference sequence). J was trimmed by 8 bases and V by 6 bases; bases with no gene match: 4. There are 13 residues in the CDR3. The CDR3 reads CASRNRGPEKLFF. The CDR3 coding sequence is TGTGCCAGCAGGAACAGGGGGCCGGAAAAACTGTTTTTT.

The J gene is TRBJ2-4, the V gene TRBV5-6; possibly TRBD1 or TRBD2 for D (6 bases each). The CDR3 length is 14 residues. V lost 5 bases, J lost 4 bases, and 13 bases lay in between. Germline-derived CDR1 and CDR2 are SGHDT and YYEEEE. CDR3: CASSPGGRKNIQYF. Here the CDR3 DNA reads TGTGCCAGCAGTCCCGGGGGCCGTAAAAACATTCAGTACTTC. Variable domain in full (rest from reference TRBV5-6 and TRBJ2-4): DAGVTQSPTHLIKTRGQQVTLRCSPKSGHDTVSWYQQALGQGPQFIFQYYEEEERQRGNFPDRFSGHQFPNYSSELNVNALLLGDSALYLCASSPGGRKNIQYFGAGTRLSVL.